This TCR beta chain was captured by sequencing in a study of blood T cell repertoires in COVID-19. Study at large: T cells, B-cell-depleted T cells, or PBMCs provided the cDNA or gDNA that served as material.

As originally analysed: The assay estimated nucleated cells by amplifying reference gene primers. Repertoires were generated with immunoSEQ multiplex PCR, while TCRdb's copy carries only in-frame clones and drops some. The V and J calls and clone size are taken from that table; D and trimming were inferred from the DNA. This sample has 280,000 or so clones, with 75% to 90% found just once. The ends lost 5 bases at V and 8 bases at J; junction bases unmatched: 11. Per germline, CDR1 KGHSH and CDR2 LQKENI. The CDR3 length is 15 residues. The clonotype was recovered from a woman in her twenties or thirties who had recovered from COVID-19. The genes are TRBV18 and TRBJ1-1; the match to TRBD1 covers 10 bases. Source material: peripheral blood. In nucleotides, the CDR3 is TGTGCCAGCTCAGGTACCCGGGACAGGGGACGAGAAGCTTTCTTT. Protein product: CASSGTRDRGREAFF.